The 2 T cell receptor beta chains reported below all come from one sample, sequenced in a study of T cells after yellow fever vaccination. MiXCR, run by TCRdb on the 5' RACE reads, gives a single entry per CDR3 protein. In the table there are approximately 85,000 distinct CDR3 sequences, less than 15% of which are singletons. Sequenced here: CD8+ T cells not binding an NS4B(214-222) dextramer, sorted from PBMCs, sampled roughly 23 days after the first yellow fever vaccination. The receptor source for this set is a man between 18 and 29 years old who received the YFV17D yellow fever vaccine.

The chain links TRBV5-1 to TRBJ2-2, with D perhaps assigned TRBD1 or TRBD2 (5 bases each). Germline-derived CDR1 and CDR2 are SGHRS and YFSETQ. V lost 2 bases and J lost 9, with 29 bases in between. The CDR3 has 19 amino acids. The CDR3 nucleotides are TGCGCCAGCAGCTTTTACGGGGCCCCCAGTCTAGCCCCTGGCAGGGAGCTGTTTTTT. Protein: CASSFYGAPSLAPGRELFF.

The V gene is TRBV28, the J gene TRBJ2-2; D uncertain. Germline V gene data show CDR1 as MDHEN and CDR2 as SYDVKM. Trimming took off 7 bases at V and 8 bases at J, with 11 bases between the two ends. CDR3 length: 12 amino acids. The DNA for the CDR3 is TGTGCCAGCACCACCTCCGGGGGGGAGCTGTTTTTT. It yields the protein CASTTSGGELFF.